These 17 T cell receptor beta chains originate from one sample sequenced in a study of CD8 T cells in Susac syndrome. RNA totalling about 0.5 to 1 ug underwent reverse transcription with random hexamers. TCRdb reprocessed the immunoSEQ multiplex PCR reads via MiXCR and lists one record per CDR3 protein. Here the sample spans 150,000 to 200,000 distinct CDR3 sequences, under 95% being singletons. The sequencing input was CD4+ T cells from PBMCs. These receptors all stem from a human donor in good health.

The J gene is TRBJ2-1, the V gene TRBV15; D remains ambiguous. Looked up from germline, CDR1 is LNHNV and CDR2 is YYDKDF (reference sequence). The ends were cut back, 1 base at V and 2 bases at J, with 12 bases in the middle. This CDR3 region has 16 residues. The CDR3 DNA reads as TGTGCCACCAGCAGAGCGAGAGGTGGGACCTACAATGAGCAGTTCTTC. Its protein is CATSRARGGTYNEQFF.

The chain uses TRBV12-3 or TRBV12-4 and TRBJ2-5; the D gene is possibly TRBD2 (5 bases). V was clipped by 1 base and J by 7 bases, with 10 bases between them. The CDR3 consists of 13 residues. Written as DNA, the CDR3 is TGTGCCAGCAGTTTAGTCCGGGAAGGGACCCAGTACTTC. This encodes CASSLVREGTQYF.

This chain joins TRBV3-1 and TRBJ2-1, with 12 bases matching TRBD2. The CDR3 has 17 amino acids. Unmatched junction bases numbered 9, after V lost 0 bases and J lost 9 bases. Germline CDR1 is LGHDT and CDR2 is YNNKEL (reference sequence). The CDR3 spells CASSQESASGGAGEQFF. The CDR3 DNA reads TGTGCCAGCAGCCAAGAATCGGCTAGCGGGGGGGCGGGTGAGCAGTTCTTC.

The CDR3 spells CASSQDGSGGEQYF. The DNA of the CDR3 is TGTGCCAGCAGCCAAGATGGGAGCGGCGGCGAGCAGTACTTC. The rearrangement joins TRBV3-1 to TRBJ2-7; maybe TRBD2 (5 bases). Germline-derived CDR1 and CDR2 are LGHDT and YNNKEL (reference sequence). V lost 0 bases and J lost 6, with 12 bases in between. CDR3 length: 14 residues.

The gene calls are TRBV12-3 or TRBV12-4 and TRBJ1-6; D call uncertain. V lost 10 bases and J 1 base, leaving 8 bases between the germline ends. The CDR3 spans 13 residues. The CDR3 here is CAIKVSYNSPLHF. CDR3 bases: TGTGCCATAAAAGTATCCTATAATTCACCCCTCCACTTT.

The chain has TRBV7-9 and TRBJ1-1, with 7 positions matching TRBD1. Losses at the gene ends were 5 bases for V and 3 bases for J; bases not matched to a gene: 9. There are 15 residues in the CDR3. The germline gives CDR1 SEHNR, CDR2 FQNEAQ (reference sequence). The CDR3 bases are TGTGCCAGCAGCGCCACACAGGGGTGGGACACTGAAGCTTTCTTT. The encoded protein is CASSATQGWDTEAFF. Full variable domain (rest looked up from reference TRBV7-9 and TRBJ1-1): DTGVSQNPRHKITKRGQNVTFRCDPISEHNRLYWYRQTLGQGPEFLTYFQNEAQLEKSRLLSDRFSAERPKGSFSTLEIQRTEQGDSAMYLCASSATQGWDTEAFFGQGTRLTVV.

The chain combines TRBV5-1 with TRBJ1-2; D uncertain. The CDR3 spans 13 residues. Trimming left V 4 bases short and J 4 bases short, with 11 bases between. Germline-derived CDR1 and CDR2 are SGHRS and YFSETQ. The CDR3 region has the DNA TGCGCCAGCAGCCCCGACGGCGTCTATGGCTACACCTTC. Its protein product is CASSPDGVYGYTF.

J is TRBJ2-5 and V is TRBV12-3 or TRBV12-4, with unresolved D. The V end was cut by 6 bases, the J end by 9 bases, with 17 bases between. The CDR3 is made up of 13 amino acids. CDR3 region: CASREHGSGSQYF. CDR3 DNA sequence: TGTGCCAGCAGGGAGCACGGCTCCGGGTCCCAGTACTTC.

The gene calls are TRBV27 and TRBJ1-6; D ambiguous. V lost 2 bases to trimming and J lost 7 bases, with 6 bases between them. The CDR3 runs 13 residues. CDR1 and CDR2 (germline): MNHEY, SMNVEV (reference sequence). CDR3 sequence reads: CASSLKENSPLHF. In nucleotides, the CDR3 is TGTGCCAGCAGTTTAAAGGAAAATTCACCCCTCCACTTT.

DNA of the CDR3: TGTGCCAGCAGCCTCCTAAGACCGACGAACACTGAAGCTTTCTTT. It is translated as CASSLLRPTNTEAFF. V is TRBV3-1 and J is TRBJ1-1; D uncertain. Germline assignment: CDR1 LGHDT and CDR2 YNNKEL (reference sequence). V was shortened by 4 bases and J by 1 base, with 13 bases between the two germline ends. There are 15 residues in the CDR3. Complete variable domain (other parts from reference TRBV3-1 and TRBJ1-1): DTAVSQTPKYLVTQMGNDKSIKCEQNLGHDTMYWYKQDSKKFLKIMFSYNNKELIINETVPNRFSPKSPDKAHLNLHINSLELGDSAVYFCASSLLRPTNTEAFFGQGTRLTVV.

This chain links TRBV3-1 with TRBJ2-1; D not certain. This CDR3 has 15 residues. V shed 0 bases and J shed 3 bases, with 9 bases lying between them. Germline CDR1 is LGHDT and CDR2 is YNNKEL (reference sequence). CDR3 nucleotide sequence: TGTGCCAGCAGCCAAGATGTCGGGCGCTACAATGAGCAGTTCTTC. The encoded protein is CASSQDVGRYNEQFF.

The chain links TRBV7-8 to TRBJ2-5, with D possibly TRBD2 on 6 matching bases. Deletions cut 0 bases from V and 5 bases from J, with 19 bases between. Germline values: CDR1 SGHVS, CDR2 FQNEAQ. The CDR3 sequence is 17 residues long. CDR3 sequence (DNA): TGTGCCAGCAGCTTAGCAGGGCGGCTAGCGTCGGGGGAGACCCAGTACTTC. Its protein product is CASSLAGRLASGETQYF.

This clonotype has more than one count but fewer than ten. One junction end does not reproduce the germline sequence, and a read error may be involved. V usage is TRBV5-1 and J usage is TRBJ2-5; possibly TRBD1 for D (6 bases). The CDR3 loop spans 14 amino acids. The germline V gene encodes CDR1 SGHRS and CDR2 YFSETQ. This CDR3 is CASSLGTSQETQYF. Here the CDR3 DNA reads TGTGCCAGCTCACTCGGGACAAGCCAAGAGACCCAGTACTTC.

The V call is TRBV19, the J call TRBJ2-6; 7 nucleotides agree with TRBD2. J gave up 2 bases and V 7 bases, and 11 bases lay outside the gene matches. The germline gives CDR1 LNHDA, CDR2 SQIVND (reference sequence). This CDR3 contains 17 residues. The CDR3 DNA reads TGTGCCAGTACCCCCCGGCAGGGAGGGGCTGGGGCCAACGTCCTGACTTTC. Its protein is CASTPRQGGAGANVLTF.

The V gene is TRBV5-1, the J gene TRBJ1-1, with D perhaps matching TRBD1 (5 bases). Between the trimmed V and J ends, which lost 0 bases and 6 bases, there was a span of 9 bases. The CDR3 has 13 residues. Germline V gives CDR1 SGHRS, CDR2 YFSETQ. CDR3 coding DNA: TGCGCCAGCAGCTTGGGGGGGGATCCTGAAGCTTTCTTT. Its protein is CASSLGGDPEAFF.

This sequence joins TRBV7-6 and TRBJ2-2; 9 bases are a match to TRBD1. The V gene's germline CDR1 is SGHVS and CDR2 FNYEAQ. V was pared by 5 bases and J by 1 base, with 8 bases of the junction left unmatched. CDR3 length: 17 residues. CDR3 loop: CASSRRGTGRNTGELFF. The CDR3 DNA is TGTGCCAGCAGCCGGAGAGGGACAGGGCGGAACACCGGGGAGCTGTTTTTT.

The rearrangement links TRBV6-2 or TRBV6-3 to TRBJ2-2; unclear D gene. CDR3 length: 15 amino acids. With 7 bases removed from V and 5 bases from J, the gap between germline ends came to 17 bases. Germline CDR1 MNHEY, CDR2 SVGEGT. CDR3 sequence reads: CASTVHAKWTGELFF. DNA for the CDR3: TGTGCCAGCACCGTACACGCGAAATGGACCGGGGAGCTGTTTTTT.